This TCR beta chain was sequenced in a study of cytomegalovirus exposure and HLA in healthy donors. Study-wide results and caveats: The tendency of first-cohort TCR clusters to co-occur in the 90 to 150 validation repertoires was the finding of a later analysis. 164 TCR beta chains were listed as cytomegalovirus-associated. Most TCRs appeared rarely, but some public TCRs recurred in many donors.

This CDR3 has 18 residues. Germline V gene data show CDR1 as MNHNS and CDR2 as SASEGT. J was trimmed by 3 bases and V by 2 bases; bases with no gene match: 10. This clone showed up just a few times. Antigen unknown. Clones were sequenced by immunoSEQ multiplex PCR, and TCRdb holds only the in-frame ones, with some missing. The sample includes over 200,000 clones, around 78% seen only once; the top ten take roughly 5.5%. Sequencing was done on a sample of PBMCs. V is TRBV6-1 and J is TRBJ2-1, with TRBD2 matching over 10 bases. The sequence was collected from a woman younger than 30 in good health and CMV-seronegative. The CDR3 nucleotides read TGTGCCAGCAGTGAAAAGGGGCAACTAGCGGGGTTCTACAATGAGCAGTTCTTC. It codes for CASSEKGQLAGFYNEQFF.